A selection of T cell receptor beta chains follows, all from one sample in a study of T-cell memory formation after mild COVID-19. In TCRdb, the 5' RACE reads were re-called with MiXCR into one record per CDR3 protein. Seen here are roughly 310,000 distinct CDR3 sequences, 15% to 20% observed once, and the top ten hold more than 20%. The sample consisted of PBMCs or a T cell subset sorted from them (not recorded which). The receptors here all came from a man between 18 and 35 years old who had mild COVID-19 (a few samples of this study predate the infection). Cell type and time point are not known. CDR3s include the opening cysteine and the closing phenylalanine or tryptophan. D genes are given only for firm matches. Clone size, where shown, is once, few, many, or a class for clones that have expanded.

size,V,D,J,DNA,CDR3
-,TRBV5-6,TRBD1,TRBJ1-2,TGTGCCAGCAGCTTACATCAGGGGGCATATGGCTACACCTTC,CASSLHQGAYGYTF
few,TRBV7-2,TRBD2,TRBJ2-3,TGTGCCAGCAGCTTAGCACGGGGGGATGTCACAGATACGCAGTATTTT,CASSLARGDVTDTQYF
few,TRBV6-6,-,TRBJ1-6,TGTGCCAGCAAACTATCGAATTCACCCCTCCACTTT,CASKLSNSPLHF
-,TRBV3-1,TRBD1,TRBJ1-2,TGTGCCAGCAGCCAAGATAGGGGGCAGGGGAGAGGCTACACCTTC,CASSQDRGQGRGYTF
few,TRBV20-1,-,TRBJ1-2,TGCAGTGCTAAAGGGACCCCGCGGAGTGGCTACACCTTC,CSAKGTPRSGYTF
-,TRBV5-1,-,TRBJ2-5,TGCGCCAGCAGCTTGGGACCCCTTGGGGCCCAAGAGACCCAGTACTTC,CASSLGPLGAQETQYF
many,TRBV5-1,-,TRBJ1-1,TGCGCCAGCAGGCCGACGATGAGTATGAACACTGAAGCTTTCTTT,CASRPTMSMNTEAFF
few,TRBV6-5,-,TRBJ1-5,TGTGCCAGCAGTCCGAACAGCCACAATCAGCCCCAGCATTTT,CASSPNSHNQPQHF
few,TRBV20-1,-,TRBJ1-2,TGCAGTGCTAGTTACAGACTCTATGGCTACACCTTC,CSASYRLYGYTF
-,TRBV11-2,-,TRBJ2-5,TGTGCCAGCAGCTTAAGAGACGGTGAGACCCAGTACTTC,CASSLRDGETQYF
few,TRBV7-6,-,TRBJ1-5,TGTGCCAGCAGCTTAGCCCGGGATCAGCCCCAGCATTTT,CASSLARDQPQHF
-,TRBV7-3,-,TRBJ1-1,TGTGCCAGCAGCCCCTCTGCGGGTTCTCGAGCTTTCTTT,CASSPSAGSRAFF
few,TRBV5-1,TRBD1,TRBJ2-2,TGCGCCAGCAGCCTACGGACAGGGCGAGGTGGAACCGGGGAGCTGTTTTTT,CASSLRTGRGGTGELFF
-,TRBV5-1,TRBD1,TRBJ2-1,TGCGCCAGCAGCTTGGGGACAGGGTACTACAATGAGCAGTTCTTC,CASSLGTGYYNEQFF
many,TRBV27,-,TRBJ1-2,TGTGCCAGCAGTTTGACCGGACTGTATGGCTACACCTTC,CASSLTGLYGYTF
-,TRBV7-6,TRBD2,TRBJ2-3,TGTGCCAGCAGCTTCACTCTAGCGGGTACAGATACGCAGTGTTTT,CASSFTLAGTDTQCF
many,TRBV6-2/TRBV6-3,-,TRBJ1-1,TGTGCCAGCACCAACGGGAGGAACACTGAAGCTTTCTTT,CASTNGRNTEAFF
few,TRBV9,-,TRBJ1-6,TGTGCCAGCAGCGGGGCGGGGAGTTCACCCCTCCACTTT,CASSGAGSSPLHF
-,TRBV6-2/TRBV6-3,TRBD1,TRBJ2-3,TGTGCCAGCAGGAACCGGGACAGGCTCACAGATACGCAGTATTTT,CASRNRDRLTDTQYF
many,TRBV10-2,-,TRBJ2-5,TGCGCCAGCAGTGCCGGAGGAGAGACCCAGTACTTC,CASSAGGETQYF